This is a list of T cell receptor beta chains from one sample in a study of metastatic and nonmetastatic thyroid tumors. With MiXCR, TCRdb reprocessed the PCR reads. The repertoire holds 30,000 to 45,000 clones, with around a fifth as singletons. The sequencing input was blood. The receptor source for this set is a female donor with papillary thyroid cancer or a benign thyroid nodule (not recorded which). Some clones in this sample may be carry-over from other donors' samples. Both conserved end residues are trimmed from each CDR3.

V gene,CDR3 protein
TRBV10-3,ANKDRVETQY
TRBV30,AWQGTWGVGVVELF
TRBV6-4,ASSDMNTGGLF
TRBV11-1,ASSLAWAGGGTMNTEAF
TRBV20-1,SAIASYNEQF
TRBV10-2,ASSEVGRQETQY
TRBV5-1,ASSLVVAGTDTQY
TRBV7-6,ASSLTLAGPLTDTQY
TRBV11-3,ASGHRQGRYEQY
TRBV28,ASGPQVINYGYT
TRBV4-3,ASSQDGGQFNEQF
TRBV20-1,SARASPGHLQETQY
TRBV6-1,ASSEEPGPYEQY
TRBV6-1,ARSVQGFLYGYT
TRBV6-1,ASSADRVTHSEQF
TRBV19,AIAGAHDSDEQF
TRBV5-5,ASSLSLGGLYEQY
TRBV6-1,AISPLGHMNTEAF
TRBV28,ASILARPVPTQY
TRBV20-1,SAPSGQGPSGAF
TRBV7-8,ASSLGPGSYEQY
TRBV6-2/TRBV6-3,ASSYGRGMLFYGYT
TRBV29-1,SVGDRTTEAF
TRBV11-2,ASSLSQGYLHEQF
TRBV27,ASPTARTDTQY
TRBV20-1,SARGTGANEQF
TRBV27,ASSFGGAYGYT
TRBV6-2/TRBV6-3,ASIPRGPVISGANVLT
TRBV18,ASSPTGSSNTEAF
TRBV27,ASSLSRGDGYT
TRBV11-2,ASSLGTGRLWDTGAF
TRBV7-2,ASSFQTYYNEQF
TRBV2,ASSAGAGEKLF
TRBV28,ASSSLTQTPGYSNQPQH
TRBV5-4,ASSIDRYSTDTQY